Shown below are 7 T cell receptor beta chains from a single sample sequenced in a study of a mutant IDH1 vaccine in newly diagnosed glioma. Their cognate antigens are unknown. Repertoires were generated with immunoSEQ multiplex PCR, while TCRdb's copy carries only in-frame clones and drops some. The sample holds around 29,000 clones, around 76% seen once. The time point here: week 35, safety follow-up. Topical imiquimod was applied with each vaccine dose, which held 300 ug of mutant IDH1 20-mer peptide. The sample consisted of PBMCs, taken from a glioma patient whose treatment included an IDH1 peptide vaccine. The receptor set was obtained from a man aged 50 to 59 with glioma.

This clone was counted a single time. This chain uses TRBV25-1 with TRBJ1-1, with D possibly TRBD1 on 5 matching bases. The V gene's germline CDR1 is MGHDK and CDR2 SYGVNS. Trimming pared 4 bases from V and 7 bases from J, leaving 16 bases between. The length of the CDR3 is 14 residues. CDR3 loop: CASSGPLTGGEAFF. The CDR3 DNA reads TGTGCCAGCAGTGGACCCCTTACCGGGGGTGAAGCTTTCTTT.

The chain couples TRBV7-2 to TRBJ1-2; D uncertain. V lost 1 base to trimming and J lost 6 bases, with 9 bases between them. CDR3 length: 13 residues. Germline-derived CDR1 and CDR2 are SGHTA and FQGNSA. This CDR3 is CASSLGSHDGYTF. The CDR3 DNA sequence: TGTGCCAGCAGCTTAGGGTCCCATGATGGCTACACCTTC. The entire variable domain, with the rest obtained from reference TRBV7-2 and TRBJ1-2, is as follows: GAGVSQSPSNKVTEKGKDVELRCDPISGHTALYWYRQSLGQGLEFLIYFQGNSAPDKSGLPSDRFSAERTGGSVSTLTIQRTQQEDSAVYLCASSLGSHDGYTFGSGTRLTVV.

The chain combines TRBV19 with TRBJ2-7; no clear D gene. The ends were cut back, 4 bases at V and 3 bases at J, with 10 bases in the middle. This CDR3 has 13 residues. Germline V gene lookup returns CDR1 LNHDA and CDR2 SQIVND (reference sequence). The CDR3 DNA follows: TGTGCCAGTAGTACCACGGACCTCTACGAGCAGTACTTC. Protein product: CASSTTDLYEQYF. The variable domain in full, with the rest retrieved from reference TRBV19 and TRBJ2-7, is DGGITQSPKYLFRKEGQNVTLSCEQNLNHDAMYWYRQDPGQGLRLIYYSQIVNDFQKGDIAEGYSVSREKKESFPLTVTSAQKNPTAFYLCASSTTDLYEQYFGPGTRLTVT.

The genes are TRBV4-3 and TRBJ2-1, with D uncertain. Trimming cost V 0 bases and J 1 base, with 7 bases left between them. The CDR3 runs 15 residues. Germline V gives CDR1 LGHNA, CDR2 YSLEER. CDR3 sequence reads: CASSQESGSYNEQFF. CDR3 sequence (DNA): TGCGCCAGCAGCCAAGAGTCCGGGTCCTACAATGAGCAGTTCTTC.

The chain joins TRBV5-4 to TRBJ1-6; D might be TRBD1 (6 bases). This CDR3 is 15 amino acids long. V lost 0 bases to trimming and J lost 6 bases, with 10 bases between them. Germline CDR1 reads SGHNT; CDR2 reads YYREEE (reference sequence). The CDR3 region has the DNA TGTGCCAGCAGCTTGGCGGGGGCCAGTAATTCACCCCTCCACTTT. Protein sequence: CASSLAGASNSPLHF. Drawing the rest from reference TRBV5-4 and TRBJ1-6, the complete variable domain is ETGVTQSPTHLIKTRGQQVTLRCSSQSGHNTVSWYQQALGQGPQFIFQYYREEENGRGNFPPRFSGLQFPNYSSELNVNALELDDSALYLCASSLAGASNSPLHFGNGTRLTVT.

This clone was observed a handful of times. This chain links TRBV15 with TRBJ1-1, with D unclear. Germline CDR1 is LNHNV and CDR2 is YYDKDF (reference sequence). The CDR3 has 13 amino acids. V dropped 1 base and J dropped 0 bases, with 3 bases sitting between them. The chain's CDR3 is CATSRVVNTEAFF. The DNA of the CDR3 is TGTGCCACCAGCAGAGTAGTGAACACTGAAGCTTTCTTT.

This clone was counted a single time. This rearrangement joins TRBV10-3 to TRBJ2-7; 15 positions agree with TRBD2. CDR3 length equals 12 residues. V lost 4 bases to trimming and J lost 11 bases; unmatched junction nucleotides: 0. CDR1 and CDR2 (germline): ENHRY, SYGVKD. The CDR3 protein is CAISGTSGGEYF. For the CDR3, the DNA is TGTGCCATCAGTGGGACTAGCGGGGGGGAGTACTTC.